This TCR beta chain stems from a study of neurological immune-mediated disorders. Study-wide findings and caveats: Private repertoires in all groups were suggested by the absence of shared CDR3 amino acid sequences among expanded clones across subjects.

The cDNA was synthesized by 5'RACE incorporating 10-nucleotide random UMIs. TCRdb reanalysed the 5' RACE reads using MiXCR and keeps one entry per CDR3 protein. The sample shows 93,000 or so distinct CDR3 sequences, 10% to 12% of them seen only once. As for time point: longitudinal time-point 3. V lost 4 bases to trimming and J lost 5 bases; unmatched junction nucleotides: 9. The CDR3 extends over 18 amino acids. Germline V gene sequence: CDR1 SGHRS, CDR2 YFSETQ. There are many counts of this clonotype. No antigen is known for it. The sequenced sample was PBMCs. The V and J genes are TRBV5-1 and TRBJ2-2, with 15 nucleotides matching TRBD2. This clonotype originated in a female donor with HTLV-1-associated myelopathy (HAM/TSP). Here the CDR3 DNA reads TGCGCCAGCAGCCCCCGGACTAGCGGGGGGGCAGATACCGGGGAGCTGTTTTTT. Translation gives CASSPRTSGGADTGELFF.